This T cell receptor beta chain was recovered during a study of metastatic and nonmetastatic thyroid tumors. Background on the study: Repertoires of blood and of tissue (tumor or nodule) from malignant and benign thyroid patients were compared.

J lost 2 bases, V lost 6 bases, and 7 bases had no gene match. This CDR3 is 16 amino acids long. Broader study findings: The reported finding was significantly higher TCR beta diversity in malignant thyroid tumors relative to benign nodules, in blood and tumor.

Methods used by the authors: CDR3 was compared across clinicopathological groups, and the resulting differences were used to build a distant-metastasis classifier for papillary thyroid cancer. TCRdb ran MiXCR on the PCR reads. The V and J calls follow TCRdb's processing rather than the paper's. The sample holds some 28,000 clones, under 20% seen once. Before thyroid surgery, none of the patients had received any treatment. In this sample, this clone turned up many times. The antigen remains undetermined. The source is a female donor with papillary thyroid cancer or a benign thyroid nodule (not recorded which). Some clones in this sample may be carry-over from other donors' samples. Sample: blood. J is TRBJ2-3 and V is TRBV12-3 or TRBV12-4; 11 bases are a match to TRBD2. CDR3 amino acids: CASRVSGGANTDTQYF. The CDR3 nucleotides are TGTGCCAGCAGAGTTAGCGGGGGGGCCAACACAGATACGCAGTATTTT.